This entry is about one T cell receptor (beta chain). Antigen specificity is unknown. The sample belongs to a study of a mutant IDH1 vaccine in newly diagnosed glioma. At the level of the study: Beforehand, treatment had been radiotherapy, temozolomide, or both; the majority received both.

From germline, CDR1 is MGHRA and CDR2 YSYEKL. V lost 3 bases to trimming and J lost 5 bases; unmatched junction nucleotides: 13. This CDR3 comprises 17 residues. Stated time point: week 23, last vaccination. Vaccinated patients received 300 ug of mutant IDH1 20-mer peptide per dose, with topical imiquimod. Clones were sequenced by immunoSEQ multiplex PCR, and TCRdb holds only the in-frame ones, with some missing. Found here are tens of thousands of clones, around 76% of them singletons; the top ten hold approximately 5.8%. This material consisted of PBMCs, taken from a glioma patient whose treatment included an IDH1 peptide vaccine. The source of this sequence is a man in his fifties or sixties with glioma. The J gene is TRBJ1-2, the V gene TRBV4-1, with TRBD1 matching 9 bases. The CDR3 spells CASSQLQGAQGSYGYTF. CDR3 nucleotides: TGCGCCAGCAGCCAGCTACAGGGGGCTCAGGGGTCTTATGGCTACACCTTC.